This T cell receptor (beta chain) was captured by sequencing in a study of breast tumors, draining lymph nodes, adjacent tissues. Axillary draining lymph nodes of breast cancer patients supplied the node samples. This clonotype was recorded at least ten times. Using its own MiXCR run on the multiplex PCR reads, TCRdb lists one record per CDR3 protein. The sample holds about 140,000 distinct CDR3 sequences, about 31% seen once. Trimming pared 0 bases from V and 0 bases from J, leaving 7 bases between. CDR1 and CDR2 from the germline V gene are SGHRS and YFSETQ. This CDR3 has 15 residues. V is TRBV5-1 and J is TRBJ1-3, with unresolved D. The origin of this receptor is a female donor with breast cancer. Some clones in this sample may be carry-over from other donors' samples. Sequences were obtained from axillary lymph node tissue. CDR3 nucleotides: TGCGCCAGCAGCTTGGGGCAAAACTCTGGAAACACCATATATTTT. This encodes CASSLGQNSGNTIYF.